The 26 T cell receptor beta chains listed next were all sequenced from one sample in a study of beta chain features in type 1 diabetes. General observations from the study: People with Type 1 diabetes carried modestly yet significantly shorter TCRB CDR3s in all four CD4+ subsets.

These TCRs are of unknown antigen specificity. Of the isolated RNA, all was reverse transcribed, and so the sequenced material was expressed TCRB transcripts. Measured with immunoSEQ multiplex PCR; TCRdb has only the in-frame clones, and not every one. The sample yields more than 300,000 clones, around 13% seen once. Sequenced sample: naive CD4+ T cells from blood. These TCRs come from a woman under 30 with type 1 diabetes.

This sequence joins TRBV11-2 and TRBJ2-5; D perhaps matches TRBD1 (5 bases). With 3 bases removed from V and 3 bases from J, the gap between germline ends came to 11 bases. The CDR3 sequence is 14 residues long. Per the germline V gene, CDR1 is SGHAT and CDR2 is FQNNGV. CDR3 in DNA: TGTGCCAGCAGCTTCGCCAGGGTCAAAGAGACCCAGTACTTC. It is translated as CASSFARVKETQYF. The complete variable domain, with remaining parts taken from reference TRBV11-2 and TRBJ2-5, reads EAGVAQSPRYKIIEKRQSVAFWCNPISGHATLYWYQQILGQGPKLLIQFQNNGVVDDSQLPKDRFSAERLKGVDSTLKIQPAKLEDSAVYLCASSFARVKETQYFGPGTRLLVL.

This clone turned up a few times. The chain uses TRBV21-1 and TRBJ2-7; the D call in the table, TRBD1, was not verified against the DNA. TRBV21-1 is a recognized pseudogene. The CDR3 contains 14 residues. The CDR3 DNA follows: TGTGCCAGCAGCAAAGAGGGGCGGAGCTACGAGCAGTACTTC. Encoded protein: CASSKEGRSYEQYF.

The CDR3 coding sequence is TGTGCCAGCCGGAGGCCACGACAGGGGCGCACCGGGGAGCTGTTTTTT. Translating it yields CASRRPRQGRTGELFF. J is TRBJ2-2 and V is TRBV11-2, with TRBD1 matching 8 bases. Germline V lookup: CDR1 SGHAT, CDR2 FQNNGV. The V gene end was trimmed by 8 bases and the J gene end by 4 bases; junction bases not matched to a gene: 12. The CDR3 is 16 amino acids.

The CDR3 loop is CASSPGQGGSYEQYF. CDR3 in DNA: TGTGCCAGCAGCCCTGGACAGGGGGGGTCCTACGAGCAGTACTTC. The rearrangement uses TRBV9 and TRBJ2-7; 10 bases map to TRBD1. V lost 4 bases, J lost 1 base, and 5 bases stayed unmatched. This CDR3 region has 15 residues. Per the germline V gene, CDR1 is SGDLS and CDR2 is YYNGEE.

This clone occurred a few times. The chain has TRBV9 and TRBJ1-4; 7 bases are a match to TRBD1. The CDR3 extends over 17 amino acids. The junction had 12 bases not matched to a gene; V was cut back by 0 bases and J by 7 bases. Germline V gene lookup returns CDR1 SGDLS and CDR2 YYNGEE. CDR3 DNA: TGTGCCAGCAGCGTAGATCTCAGGGGGATTGGAGGTGAAAAACTGTTTTTT. Translating it yields CASSVDLRGIGGEKLFF.

This chain connects TRBV7-8 to TRBJ2-4, with a tentative D call TRBD2 (7 bases). Trimming cost V 1 base and J 2 bases, with 15 bases left between them. Per germline, CDR1 SGHVS and CDR2 FQNEAQ. CDR3 size: 17 residues. The CDR3 DNA reads as TGTGCCAGCAGCTTAGTCGTAGGGGGGGTTACCAAAAACATTCAGTACTTC. This codes for CASSLVVGGVTKNIQYF.

V is TRBV6-5 and J is TRBJ2-1; TRBD2 is a possible D gene (5 bases). V lost 6 bases and J lost 8, with 17 bases in between. This CDR3 is built from 14 residues. The V gene's germline CDR1 is MNHEY and CDR2 SVGAGI. This chain's CDR3 is CASSRSGFLDEQFF. The CDR3, as DNA: TGTGCCAGCAGCAGGTCGGGGTTTCTGGATGAGCAGTTCTTC.

This clone was detected a few times. The chain recombines TRBV12-5 with TRBJ1-5, with 7 bases identical to TRBD1. This CDR3 comprises 14 residues. The J segment lost 6 bases and the V segment lost 5 bases, leaving 7 bases of the junction unmatched. The germline V gene has CDR1 LGHNT and CDR2 FRNRAP. CDR3 bases: TGTGCTAGTGGTACGGGACAGCCAGGTCAGCCCCAGCATTTT. Translating gives CASGTGQPGQPQHF.

The CDR3 region has the DNA TGCGCCAGCAGCCGTATAGGGAGCTCCTACAATGAGCAGTTCTTC. This sequence encodes CASSRIGSSYNEQFF. The rearrangement uses TRBV5-1 and TRBJ2-1, with D perhaps TRBD2 (5 bases). The CDR3 is 15 residues long. The germline CDR1 and CDR2 sequences are SGHRS and YFSETQ. The V and J ends lost 4 bases and 0 bases respectively, with 11 bases between them.

Only a few counts were recorded for this clone. V is TRBV9 and J is TRBJ2-5; 7 nucleotides match TRBD2. This CDR3 spans 15 amino acids. Germline assignment: CDR1 SGDLS and CDR2 YYNGEE. V lost 0 bases, J lost 2 bases, and 4 bases stayed unmatched. The DNA for the CDR3 is TGTGCCAGCAGCGTAGTGGCGGGAGAGCAAGAGACCCAGTACTTC. Translated, it gives CASSVVAGEQETQYF.

The chain combines TRBV18 with TRBJ1-1, with D perhaps matching TRBD1 (5 bases). The CDR3 totals 15 residues. Trimming took 4 bases from V and 4 from J, leaving 16 bases between them. The germline CDR1 and CDR2 sequences are KGHSH and LQKENI. CDR3 sequence: CASSRVQGRATEAFF. CDR3 in DNA: TGTGCCAGCTCACGAGTGCAGGGTCGGGCCACTGAAGCTTTCTTT.

This clone has more than one count but fewer than ten. CDR3 loop: CSVVQVWNEQFF. The CDR3 bases are TGCAGCGTTGTACAGGTTTGGAATGAGCAGTTCTTC. The chain is built from TRBV29-1 and TRBJ2-1, with D possibly being TRBD1 (5 bases). CDR1 is SQVTM, CDR2 ANQGSEA, per germline. V was trimmed by 4 bases and J by 7 bases, leaving 11 bases between them. This CDR3 has 12 amino acids.

This clone turned up a few times. V gene TRBV4-3 combines with J gene TRBJ2-7, with a possible D match to TRBD2 (7 bases). Germline loops: CDR1 LGHNA, CDR2 YSLEER. Trimming took off 3 bases at V and 5 bases at J, with 20 bases between the two ends. This CDR3 comprises 16 residues. CDR3 coding DNA: TGCGCCAGCAGCCACGGGGGGCGGGACCATTGGAACGAGCAGTACTTC. It encodes CASSHGGRDHWNEQYF.

CDR3 sequence reads: CASSLGGTRINYGYTF. The CDR3 coding sequence is TGTGCCAGCAGTCTAGGGGGAACCAGGATTAACTATGGCTACACCTTC. V usage is TRBV28 and J usage is TRBJ1-2; a possible D gene is TRBD1 (6 bases). CDR1 and CDR2 from the germline V gene are MDHEN and SYDVKM. The CDR3 sequence is 16 residues long. Trimming cost V 5 bases and J 1 base, with 17 bases left between them.

This clone was seen only a few times. The V call is TRBV5-1, the J call TRBJ2-5; D unresolved. The ends were cut back, 1 base at V and 3 bases at J, with 10 bases in the middle. The germline gives CDR1 SGHRS, CDR2 YFSETQ. The CDR3 loop spans 14 amino acids. CDR3 bases: TGCGCCAGCAGCTTGTACGACGGAGAAGAGACCCAGTACTTC. It codes for CASSLYDGEETQYF.

This sequence joins TRBV4-2 and TRBJ2-5; 9 bases fit TRBD2. Germline CDR1 reads LGHNA; CDR2 reads YNFKEQ. CDR3 length: 14 amino acids. V shed 6 bases and J 3 bases; nucleotides not matched to a gene: 5. CDR3 protein: CASRKTSGKETQYF. The CDR3 DNA follows: TGTGCCAGCAGAAAGACTAGCGGCAAAGAGACCCAGTACTTC.

This clone was seen more than once but under ten times. The chain has TRBV14 and TRBJ2-3; TRBD1 is a possible D gene (5 bases). V was shortened by 0 bases and J by 4 bases, with 14 bases between the two germline ends. CDR3 size: 16 residues. Germline V gene sequence: CDR1 SGHDN, CDR2 FVKESK. For the CDR3, the DNA is TGTGCCAGCAGCCAAGATCGGAAGTCAGGGCCAGATACGCAGTATTTT. Protein product: CASSQDRKSGPDTQYF.

This clone has more than one count but fewer than ten. The chain combines TRBV10-3 with TRBJ2-7; possibly TRBD1 for D (7 bases). V was cut by 11 bases and J by 3 bases, with 23 bases left in between. The CDR3 totals 15 residues. Per germline, CDR1 ENHRY and CDR2 SYGVKD. The CDR3 here is CAAKGGTEIHYEQYF. For the CDR3, the DNA is TGTGCCGCCAAAGGAGGGACAGAAATACACTACGAGCAGTACTTC.

This clone was observed a handful of times. The chain links TRBV27 to TRBJ1-5; D might be TRBD1 (5 bases). V gave up 4 bases and J gave up 7 bases, with 17 bases separating them. Germline loops: CDR1 MNHEY, CDR2 SMNVEV (reference sequence). This CDR3 is 15 amino acids long. The CDR3 reads CASSSPPRVRQPQHF. Here the CDR3 DNA reads TGTGCCAGCAGTTCCCCGCCCAGGGTGAGGCAGCCCCAGCATTTT.

This rearrangement joins TRBV19 to TRBJ1-5; D may be TRBD1 (6 bases). V lost 5 bases to trimming and J lost 6 bases, with 14 bases between them. The germline V gene has CDR1 LNHDA and CDR2 SQIVND (reference sequence). This CDR3 is 14 amino acids long. CDR3 protein: CASSHRDGGQPQHF. CDR3 in DNA: TGTGCCAGTAGTCACAGGGATGGGGGTCAGCCCCAGCATTTT.

This chain connects TRBV9 to TRBJ2-7; 8 bases fit TRBD1. CDR1 is SGDLS, CDR2 YYNGEE, per germline. Trimming removed 4 bases from V and 3 bases from J; junction bases left unmatched: 9. CDR3 length equals 15 residues. The CDR3 sequence is CASSPGGRGIYEQYF. CDR3 sequence (DNA): TGTGCCAGCAGCCCAGGGGGCAGGGGGATCTACGAGCAGTACTTC.

This clone was detected only a few times. This chain links TRBV28 with TRBJ2-5, with 8 bases fitting TRBD1. The CDR3 has 15 residues. Germline V lookup: CDR1 MDHEN, CDR2 SYDVKM. J gave up 1 base and V 2 bases, and 3 bases lay outside the gene matches. CDR3 bases: TGTGCCAGCAGTTTAGGACAGGGTGGCCAAGAGACCCAGTACTTC. This encodes CASSLGQGGQETQYF. Supplemented by reference TRBV28 and TRBJ2-5, the full variable domain reads DVKVTQSSRYLVKRTGEKVFLECVQDMDHENMFWYRQDPGLGLRLIYFSYDVKMKEKGDIPEGYSVSREKKERFSLILESASTNQTSMYLCASSLGQGGQETQYFGPGTRLLVL.

This clone has only a few counts. The chain is built from TRBV5-4 and TRBJ2-7; D is unresolved. CDR3 length: 13 amino acids. CDR1 and CDR2 from the germline V gene are SGHNT and YYREEE (reference sequence). Trimming shortened V by 1 base and J by 1 base, and 6 bases separated the two germline ends. Written as DNA, the CDR3 is TGTGCCAGCAGCTTGATACTATCCTACGAGCAGTACTTC. Translation: CASSLILSYEQYF.

The chain is built from TRBV19 and TRBJ2-5; D might be TRBD2 (6 bases). Trimming pared 9 bases from V and 2 bases from J, leaving 16 bases between. Germline V gene lookup returns CDR1 LNHDA and CDR2 SQIVND (reference sequence). This CDR3 comprises 14 residues. Here the CDR3 reads CASPTRSKQETQYF. The DNA for the CDR3 is TGTGCCAGCCCGACTAGAAGTAAACAAGAGACCCAGTACTTC.

J is TRBJ2-5 and V is TRBV19; D is possibly TRBD2 (5 bases). This CDR3 comprises 13 residues. Between the trimmed V and J ends, which lost 2 bases and 5 bases, there was a span of 9 bases. The germline gives CDR1 LNHDA, CDR2 SQIVND (reference sequence). The CDR3 spells CASSIREWETQYF. The CDR3 region has the DNA TGTGCCAGTAGTATAAGGGAGTGGGAGACCCAGTACTTC. Looking up the rest from reference TRBV19 and TRBJ2-5 gives the full variable domain: DGGITQSPKYLFRKEGQNVTLSCEQNLNHDAMYWYRQDPGQGLRLIYYSQIVNDFQKGDIAEGYSVSREKKESFPLTVTSAQKNPTAFYLCASSIREWETQYFGPGTRLLVL.

This chain links TRBV7-6 with TRBJ1-6; 7 bases are shared with TRBD1. This CDR3 is 13 amino acids long. Per the germline V gene, CDR1 is SGHVS and CDR2 is FNYEAQ. The J segment lost 9 bases and the V segment lost 6 bases, leaving 5 bases of the junction unmatched. The CDR3 is CASSTGAGSPLHF. The CDR3 nucleotides read TGTGCCAGCAGTACAGGGGCCGGTTCACCCCTCCACTTT.